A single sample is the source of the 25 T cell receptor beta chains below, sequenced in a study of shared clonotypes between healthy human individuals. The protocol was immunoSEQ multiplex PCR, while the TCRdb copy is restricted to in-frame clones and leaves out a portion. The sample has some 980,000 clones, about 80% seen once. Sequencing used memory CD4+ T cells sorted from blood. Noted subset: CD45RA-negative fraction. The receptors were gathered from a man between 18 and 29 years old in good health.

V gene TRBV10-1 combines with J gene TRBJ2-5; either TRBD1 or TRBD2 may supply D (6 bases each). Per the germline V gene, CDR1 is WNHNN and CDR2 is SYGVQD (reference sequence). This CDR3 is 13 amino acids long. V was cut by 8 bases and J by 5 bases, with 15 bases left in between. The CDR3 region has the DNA TGCGCCAGCTCCTGGGGGGCCGGGGAGACCCAGTACTTC. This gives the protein CASSWGAGETQYF.

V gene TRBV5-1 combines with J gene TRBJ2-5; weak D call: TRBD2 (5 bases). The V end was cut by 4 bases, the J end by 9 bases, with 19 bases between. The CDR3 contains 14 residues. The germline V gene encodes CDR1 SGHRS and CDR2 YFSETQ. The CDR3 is CASSPEGGPMAQYF. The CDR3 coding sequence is TGCGCCAGCAGCCCCGAAGGCGGGCCCATGGCCCAGTACTTC.

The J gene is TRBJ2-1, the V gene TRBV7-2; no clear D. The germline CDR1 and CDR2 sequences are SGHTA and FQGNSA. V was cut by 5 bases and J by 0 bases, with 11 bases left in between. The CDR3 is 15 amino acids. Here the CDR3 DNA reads TGTGCCAGCAGCCCTCCTAAGAGCTCCTACAATGAGCAGTTCTTC. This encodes CASSPPKSSYNEQFF.

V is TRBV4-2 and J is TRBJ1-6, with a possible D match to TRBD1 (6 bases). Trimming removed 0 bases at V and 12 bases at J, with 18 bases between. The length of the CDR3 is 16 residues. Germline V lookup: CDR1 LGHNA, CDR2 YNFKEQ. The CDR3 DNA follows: TGTGCCAGCAGCCAAGAGCTAGGGGGTTTTTTAGGACCCCTCCACTTT. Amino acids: CASSQELGGFLGPLHF.

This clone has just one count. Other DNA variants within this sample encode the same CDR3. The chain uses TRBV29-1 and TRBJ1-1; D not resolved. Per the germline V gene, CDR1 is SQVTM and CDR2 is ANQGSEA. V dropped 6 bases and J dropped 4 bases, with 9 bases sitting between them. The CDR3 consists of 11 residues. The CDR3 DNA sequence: TGCAGCGTGAAAAGAGCCACTGAAGCTTTCTTT. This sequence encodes CSVKRATEAFF.

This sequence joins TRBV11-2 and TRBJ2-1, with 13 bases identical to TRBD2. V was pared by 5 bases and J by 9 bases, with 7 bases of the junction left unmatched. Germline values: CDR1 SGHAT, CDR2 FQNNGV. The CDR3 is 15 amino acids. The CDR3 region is CASSPRLAGGAEQFF. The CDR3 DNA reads TGTGCCAGCAGCCCCCGACTAGCGGGGGGCGCTGAGCAGTTCTTC.

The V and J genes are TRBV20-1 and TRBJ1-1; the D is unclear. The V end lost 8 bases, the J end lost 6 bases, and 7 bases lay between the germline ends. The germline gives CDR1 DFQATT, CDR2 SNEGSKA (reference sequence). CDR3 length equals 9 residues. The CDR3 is CSLRAEAFF. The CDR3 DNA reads TGCAGTCTAAGGGCTGAAGCTTTCTTT.

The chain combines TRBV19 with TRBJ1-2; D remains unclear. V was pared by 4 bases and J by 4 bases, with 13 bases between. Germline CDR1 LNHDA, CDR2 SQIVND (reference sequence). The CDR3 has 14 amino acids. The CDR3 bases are TGTGCCAGTAGTAAAGGGTGGGAGAGCTATGGCTACACCTTC. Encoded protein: CASSKGWESYGYTF.

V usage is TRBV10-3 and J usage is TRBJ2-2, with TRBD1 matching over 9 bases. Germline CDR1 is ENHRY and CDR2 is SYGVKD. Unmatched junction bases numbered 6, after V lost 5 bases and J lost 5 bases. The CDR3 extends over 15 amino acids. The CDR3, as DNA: TGTGCCATCAGTCAGGACAGGGGAAGAACCGGGGAGCTGTTTTTT. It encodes CAISQDRGRTGELFF.

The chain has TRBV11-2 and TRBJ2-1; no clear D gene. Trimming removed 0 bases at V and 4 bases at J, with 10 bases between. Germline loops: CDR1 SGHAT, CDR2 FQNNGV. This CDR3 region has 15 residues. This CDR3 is CASSLDGSIYNEQFF. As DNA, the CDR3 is TGTGCCAGCAGCTTAGATGGAAGTATATACAATGAGCAGTTCTTC.

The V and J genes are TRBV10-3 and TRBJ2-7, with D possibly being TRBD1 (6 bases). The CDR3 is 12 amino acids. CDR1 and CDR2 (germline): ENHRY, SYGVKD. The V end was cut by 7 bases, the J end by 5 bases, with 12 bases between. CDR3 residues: CAIKAGENEQYF. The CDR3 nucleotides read TGTGCCATCAAGGCAGGGGAAAACGAGCAGTACTTC.

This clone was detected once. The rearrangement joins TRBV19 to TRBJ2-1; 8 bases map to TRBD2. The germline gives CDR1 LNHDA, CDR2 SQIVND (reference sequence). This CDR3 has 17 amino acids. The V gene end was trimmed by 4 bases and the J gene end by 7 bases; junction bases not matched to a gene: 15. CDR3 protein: CASSKYRGTSSNNEQFF. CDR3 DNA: TGTGCCAGTAGTAAATATAGAGGGACTAGTTCTAATAATGAGCAGTTCTTC.

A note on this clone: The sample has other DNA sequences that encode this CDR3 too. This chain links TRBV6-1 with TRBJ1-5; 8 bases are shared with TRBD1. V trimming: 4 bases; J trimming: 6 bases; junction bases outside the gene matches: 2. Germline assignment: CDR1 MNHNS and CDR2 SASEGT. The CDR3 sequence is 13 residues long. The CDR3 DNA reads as TGTGCCAGCAGTGGGACAGGGAGTCAGCCCCAGCATTTT. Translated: CASSGTGSQPQHF.

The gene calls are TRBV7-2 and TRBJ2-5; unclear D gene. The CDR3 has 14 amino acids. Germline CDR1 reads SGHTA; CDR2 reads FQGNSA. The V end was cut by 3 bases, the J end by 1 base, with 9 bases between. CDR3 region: CASSFLTLQETQYF. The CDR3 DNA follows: TGTGCCAGCAGCTTTCTGACACTCCAAGAGACCCAGTACTTC. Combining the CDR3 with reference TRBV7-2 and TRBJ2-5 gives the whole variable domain GAGVSQSPSNKVTEKGKDVELRCDPISGHTALYWYRQSLGQGLEFLIYFQGNSAPDKSGLPSDRFSAERTGGSVSTLTIQRTQQEDSAVYLCASSFLTLQETQYFGPGTRLLVL.

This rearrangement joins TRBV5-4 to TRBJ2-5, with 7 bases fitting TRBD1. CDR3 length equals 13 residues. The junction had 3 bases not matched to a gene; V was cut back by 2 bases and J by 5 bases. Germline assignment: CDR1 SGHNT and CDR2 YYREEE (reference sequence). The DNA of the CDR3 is TGTGCCAGCAGCTTCGGGACAGTGGAGACCCAGTACTTC. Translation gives CASSFGTVETQYF.

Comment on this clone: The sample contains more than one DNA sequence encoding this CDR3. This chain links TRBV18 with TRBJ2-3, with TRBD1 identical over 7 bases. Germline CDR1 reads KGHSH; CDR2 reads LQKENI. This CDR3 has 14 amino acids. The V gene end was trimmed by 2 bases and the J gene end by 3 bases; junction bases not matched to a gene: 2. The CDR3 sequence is CASSPRTGTDTQYF. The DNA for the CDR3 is TGTGCCAGCTCACCAAGGACAGGTACAGATACGCAGTATTTT.

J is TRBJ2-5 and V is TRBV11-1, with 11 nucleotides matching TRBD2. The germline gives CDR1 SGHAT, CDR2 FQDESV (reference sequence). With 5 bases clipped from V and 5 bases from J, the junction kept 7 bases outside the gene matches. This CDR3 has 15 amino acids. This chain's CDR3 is CASSKSWTSGETQYF. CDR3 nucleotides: TGTGCCAGCAGCAAAAGCTGGACTAGCGGGGAGACCCAGTACTTC.

The DNA for the CDR3 is TGTGCCAGCAAGGATACTATTTCCTACGAGCAGTACTTC. Translating gives CASKDTISYEQYF. The rearrangement uses TRBV21-1 and TRBJ2-7; no DNA check was done on the table's D call, TRBD2. TRBV21-1 is described as a pseudogene. The CDR3 length is 13 residues.

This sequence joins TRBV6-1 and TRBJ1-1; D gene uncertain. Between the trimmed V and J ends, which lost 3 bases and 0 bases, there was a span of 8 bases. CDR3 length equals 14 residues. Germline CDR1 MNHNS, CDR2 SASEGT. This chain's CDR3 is CASSDPGMNTEAFF. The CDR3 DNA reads TGTGCCAGCAGTGATCCCGGAATGAACACTGAAGCTTTCTTT.

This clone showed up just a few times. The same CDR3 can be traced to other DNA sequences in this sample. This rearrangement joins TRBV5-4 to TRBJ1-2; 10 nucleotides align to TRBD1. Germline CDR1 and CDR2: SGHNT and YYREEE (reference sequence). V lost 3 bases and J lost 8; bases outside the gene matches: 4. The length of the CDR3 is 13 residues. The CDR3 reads CASSSGTGDGYTF. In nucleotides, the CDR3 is TGTGCCAGCAGCTCCGGGACAGGGGACGGCTACACCTTC.

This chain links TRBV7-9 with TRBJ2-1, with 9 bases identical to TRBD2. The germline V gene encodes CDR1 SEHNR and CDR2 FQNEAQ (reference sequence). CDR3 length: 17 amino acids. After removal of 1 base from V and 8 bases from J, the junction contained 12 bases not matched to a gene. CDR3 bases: TGTGCCAGCAGCTTAGTTTCTAGGACTAGCGAGTACGATGAGCAGTTCTTC. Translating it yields CASSLVSRTSEYDEQFF.

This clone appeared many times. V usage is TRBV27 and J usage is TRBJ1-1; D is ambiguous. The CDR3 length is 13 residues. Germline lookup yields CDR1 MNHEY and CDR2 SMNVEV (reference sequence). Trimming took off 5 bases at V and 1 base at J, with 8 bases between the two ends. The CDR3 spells CASSPRQNTEAFF. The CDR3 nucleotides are TGTGCCAGCAGTCCTCGACAGAACACTGAAGCTTTCTTT.

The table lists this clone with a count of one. CDR3 amino acids: CASSEAGSRTGAEAFF. CDR3 nucleotides: TGTGCCAGCAGTGAAGCGGGGAGCAGGACGGGTGCTGAAGCTTTCTTT. This chain uses TRBV6-1 with TRBJ1-1; D is uncertain. Germline V gene sequence: CDR1 MNHNS, CDR2 SASEGT. Between the trimmed V and J ends, which lost 0 bases and 6 bases, there was a span of 17 bases. The CDR3 contains 16 residues.

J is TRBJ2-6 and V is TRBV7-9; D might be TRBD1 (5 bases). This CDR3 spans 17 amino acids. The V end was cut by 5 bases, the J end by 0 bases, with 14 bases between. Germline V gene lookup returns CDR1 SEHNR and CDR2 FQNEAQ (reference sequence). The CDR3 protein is CASSPGQGSSGANVLTF. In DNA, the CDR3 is TGTGCCAGCAGCCCCGGACAAGGTTCCTCTGGGGCCAACGTCCTGACTTTC.

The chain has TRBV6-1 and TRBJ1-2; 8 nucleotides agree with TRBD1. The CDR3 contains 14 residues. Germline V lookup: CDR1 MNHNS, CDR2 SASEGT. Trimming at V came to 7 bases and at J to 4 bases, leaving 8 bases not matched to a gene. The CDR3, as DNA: TGTGCCAGCAATCAACGGGACAGGAGCTATGGCTACACCTTC. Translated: CASNQRDRSYGYTF.